The 11 T cell receptor beta chains below come from one sample, sequenced in a study of blood T cell repertoires in COVID-19. TCRdb keeps only in-frame clones here, not all; method: immunoSEQ multiplex PCR. Here the sample spans over 200,000 clones, around 83% being singletons. The sequenced sample was peripheral blood. These receptors were obtained from a man aged 35-49 years with active or convalescent COVID-19.

This clone has a handful of counts. The chain joins TRBV10-1 to TRBJ1-6; D is perhaps TRBD1 (5 bases). Germline CDR1 and CDR2: WNHNN and SYGVQD (reference sequence). CDR3 length: 14 amino acids. Trimming stripped 7 bases from V and 4 bases from J, with 11 bases between. CDR3 in amino acids: CASMLRGYNSPLHF. CDR3 sequence (DNA): TGCGCCAGCATGCTCCGGGGGTATAATTCACCCCTCCACTTT.

In its sample, this clone was seen once. The CDR3, as DNA: TGTGCCAGCAGCCTCGGTGGACTAGCGGGATTCAATGAGCAGTTCTTC. It specifies CASSLGGLAGFNEQFF. This chain uses TRBV4-2 with TRBJ2-1, with TRBD2 matching 12 bases. V was clipped by 4 bases and J by 6 bases; unmatched bases: 7. There are 16 residues in the CDR3. The germline gives CDR1 LGHNA, CDR2 YNFKEQ.

The V call is TRBV9, the J call TRBJ2-4; 10 bases match TRBD1. Trimming removed 4 bases from V and 2 bases from J; junction bases left unmatched: 6. The CDR3 sequence is 16 residues long. Germline lookup yields CDR1 SGDLS and CDR2 YYNGEE. CDR3 residues: CASSLGTGETKNIQYF. CDR3 DNA sequence: TGTGCCAGCAGCCTCGGGACAGGGGAGACCAAAAACATTCAGTACTTC.

This chain connects TRBV30 to TRBJ1-2; no reliable D call. Per germline, CDR1 GTSNPN and CDR2 SVGIG (reference sequence). With 4 bases removed from V and 4 bases from J, the gap between germline ends came to 10 bases. The length of the CDR3 is 12 residues. CDR3 loop: CAWIDSVYGYTF. CDR3 bases: TGTGCCTGGATAGATTCCGTCTATGGCTACACCTTC.

There are many counts of this clone. This sequence joins TRBV7-9 and TRBJ1-2; no reliable D call. The CDR3 length is 15 residues. V was cut by 5 bases and J by 4 bases, with 17 bases left in between. Germline-derived CDR1 and CDR2 are SEHNR and FQNEAQ (reference sequence). The CDR3 here is CASSPLHIALYGYTF. CDR3 in DNA: TGTGCCAGCAGCCCCCTCCACATAGCCCTCTATGGCTACACCTTC.

The V gene is TRBV7-6, the J gene TRBJ2-1; the D is unclear. Germline CDR1 is SGHVS and CDR2 is FNYEAQ. CDR3 size: 14 residues. V was trimmed by 0 bases and J by 1 base, leaving 4 bases between them. CDR3 coding DNA: TGTGCCAGCAGCTTAGCGAGGTCCTACAATGAGCAGTTCTTC. Its translation is CASSLARSYNEQFF.

This clone has a single count. This sequence joins TRBV5-8 and TRBJ2-3, with D possibly being TRBD2 (6 bases). The germline V and J ends were trimmed by 5 bases and 0 bases, with 13 bases remaining between them. Germline V lookup: CDR1 SGHTS, CDR2 YDEGEE. The CDR3 is 15 residues long. Here the CDR3 DNA reads TGTGCCAGCAGTTCCGGGACTCCGAGCACAGATACGCAGTATTTT. This codes for CASSSGTPSTDTQYF.

The gene calls are TRBV30 and TRBJ1-6; D is uncertain. From germline, CDR1 is GTSNPN and CDR2 SVGIG (reference sequence). Trimming removed 0 bases at V and 0 bases at J, with 9 bases between. The CDR3 covers 16 residues. The CDR3 DNA is TGTGCCTGGAGTGTAACCGGTAGCTCCTATAATTCACCCCTCCACTTT. It specifies CAWSVTGSSYNSPLHF.

This clone was seen only a few times. V usage is TRBV30 and J usage is TRBJ1-2; 7 bases match TRBD1. The CDR3 loop spans 12 amino acids. With V trimmed by 1 base and J by 7 bases, 3 bases remained unmatched. From germline, CDR1 is GTSNPN and CDR2 SVGIG (reference sequence). CDR3 loop: CAWSGTGGGYTF. DNA for the CDR3: TGTGCCTGGAGTGGGACAGGCGGTGGCTACACCTTC.

The chain joins TRBV7-6 to TRBJ2-2; 8 bases agree with TRBD1. In germline, CDR1 is SGHVS, CDR2 FNYEAQ. The CDR3 covers 15 residues. The V gene end was trimmed by 5 bases and the J gene end by 3 bases; junction bases not matched to a gene: 5. The chain's CDR3 is CASSQGQGYTGELFF. CDR3 in DNA: TGTGCCAGCAGCCAAGGACAGGGTTACACCGGGGAGCTGTTTTTT.

The CDR3 spells CAWSVPRKMTRGELFF. CDR3 bases: TGTGCCTGGAGTGTACCAAGAAAAATGACTCGGGGGGAGCTGTTTTTT. This chain uses TRBV30 with TRBJ2-2; D remains unclear. The CDR3 totals 16 residues. Germline V lookup: CDR1 GTSNPN, CDR2 SVGIG (reference sequence). V gave up 0 bases and J gave up 8 bases, with 19 bases separating them.